The clone carrying this T cell receptor (beta chain) came up many times. This record belongs to a study of T cells in Graves' hyperthyroidism and ophthalmopathy. Whole-study context: Upon initial diagnosis and before any treatment, peripheral blood was collected.

The V gene's germline CDR1 is DFQATT and CDR2 SNEGSKA (reference sequence). There are 16 residues in the CDR3. After removal of 1 base from V and 0 bases from J, the junction contained 6 bases not matched to a gene. The CDR3 regions of TCR beta were amplified from RNA transcripts. First-round RT-PCR of the TCR CDR3 relied on the HTBI primer set. TCRdb independently ran MiXCR on the multiplex PCR reads; one entry per CDR3 protein. The data contain about 210,000 distinct CDR3 sequences, more than 15% of them seen just once; the ten biggest clones take up approximately 50%. This receptor was obtained from a man aged 45 to 65 with Graves' hyperthyroidism. The chain combines TRBV20-1 with TRBJ2-1, with 7 bases aligning to TRBD2. Sequencing was performed on blood. This CDR3 is CSARGPSGSSYNEQFF. The CDR3 DNA is TGCAGTGCTAGAGGCCCTAGCGGCAGCTCCTACAATGAGCAGTTCTTC.